Below are 29 T cell receptor beta chains sequenced from a single sample in a study of lymphopenia after photon versus proton radiotherapy. Profiled with immunoSEQ multiplex PCR; TCRdb holds only in-frame clones, not every one. The sample records more than 25,000 clones, under 90% being singletons. This specimen was peripheral blood, taken from a patient treated with photon-based radiotherapy. The receptors originated from a woman aged 45 to 65 with pancreatic cancer.

J is TRBJ2-2 and V is TRBV7-2; 9 nucleotides match TRBD1. V lost 3 bases and J lost 3; bases outside the gene matches: 5. CDR3 length: 16 residues. CDR1 is SGHTA, CDR2 FQGNSA, per germline. This CDR3 reads CASSFGGQGDTGELFF. CDR3 coding DNA: TGTGCCAGCAGCTTTGGGGGACAGGGAGACACCGGGGAGCTGTTTTTT. The whole variable domain, filled in from reference TRBV7-2 and TRBJ2-2, reads GAGVSQSPSNKVTEKGKDVELRCDPISGHTALYWYRQSLGQGLEFLIYFQGNSAPDKSGLPSDRFSAERTGGSVSTLTIQRTQQEDSAVYLCASSFGGQGDTGELFFGEGSRLTVL.

V is TRBV29-1 and J is TRBJ1-4; tentative D call: TRBD1 (5 bases). Between the trimmed V and J ends, which lost 6 bases and 7 bases, there was a span of 15 bases. The V gene's germline CDR1 is SQVTM and CDR2 ANQGSEA. The CDR3 covers 13 residues. In DNA form, the CDR3 reads TGCAGCGTCGGACGGCAGGGAGGTGAAAAACTGTTTTTT. It encodes CSVGRQGGEKLFF.

The chain couples TRBV19 to TRBJ2-2, with D perhaps matching TRBD1 or TRBD2 (5 bases each). CDR3 length: 15 amino acids. Per germline, CDR1 LNHDA and CDR2 SQIVND (reference sequence). V was clipped by 6 bases and J by 5 bases, with 16 bases between them. The CDR3 sequence: CASSLSGTVTGELFF. The CDR3 coding sequence is TGTGCCAGTAGCCTCTCCGGGACGGTTACCGGGGAGCTGTTTTTT.

This clone showed up just once. This chain uses TRBV27 with TRBJ2-1, with 9 nucleotides matching TRBD2. The J segment lost 6 bases and the V segment lost 1 base, leaving 10 bases of the junction unmatched. The CDR3 is made up of 17 amino acids. Germline V gives CDR1 MNHEY, CDR2 SMNVEV (reference sequence). CDR3 bases: TGTGCCAGCAGTTTATTTCGGCTAGCGGGAAGTGGCAATGAGCAGTTCTTC. Translation gives CASSLFRLAGSGNEQFF.

This chain uses TRBV28 with TRBJ1-2; TRBD1 is a possible D gene (6 bases). This CDR3 comprises 15 residues. V was clipped by 4 bases and J by 5 bases, with 17 bases between them. Germline lookup yields CDR1 MDHEN and CDR2 SYDVKM. The CDR3 nucleotides read TGTGCCAGCAGTTCCCCCTACAGGGTTGGGTATGGCTACACCTTC. This sequence encodes CASSSPYRVGYGYTF.

V is TRBV4-3 and J is TRBJ2-3, with 9 bases that match TRBD2. Looked up from germline, CDR1 is LGHNA and CDR2 is YSLEER. J lost 0 bases, V lost 2 bases, and 6 bases had no gene match. This CDR3 contains 17 residues. CDR3 nucleotide sequence: TGCGCCAGCAGCCAATATCATACTAGCGGGAGCACAGATACGCAGTATTTT. Protein: CASSQYHTSGSTDTQYF.

The rearrangement links TRBV19 to TRBJ2-2; 7 bases line up with TRBD2. Germline CDR1 reads LNHDA; CDR2 reads SQIVND (reference sequence). The J segment lost 0 bases and the V segment lost 11 bases, leaving 9 bases of the junction unmatched. This CDR3 region has 15 residues. The CDR3 here is CAAQSGTTNTGELFF. The CDR3 bases are TGTGCCGCCCAATCCGGGACTACGAACACCGGGGAGCTGTTTTTT.

The chain employs TRBV7-2 and TRBJ2-1; D is perhaps TRBD2 (6 bases). Trimming shortened V by 5 bases and J by 5 bases, and 13 bases separated the two germline ends. The length of the CDR3 is 14 residues. CDR1 SGHTA and CDR2 FQGNSA come from the germline V gene. The CDR3 is CASSPRDFNNEQFF. For the CDR3, the DNA is TGTGCCAGCAGCCCCCGGGACTTCAACAATGAGCAGTTCTTC.

The chain joins TRBV30 to TRBJ2-3; 7 bases are shared with TRBD2. The germline V gene encodes CDR1 GTSNPN and CDR2 SVGIG (reference sequence). The CDR3 spans 14 residues. V trimming: 2 bases; J trimming: 5 bases; junction bases outside the gene matches: 7. CDR3 protein: CAWSRAGLQDTQYF. The CDR3 region has the DNA TGTGCCTGGAGTAGAGCGGGGTTGCAAGATACGCAGTATTTT.

The V gene is TRBV6-5, the J gene TRBJ2-1; 14 bases agree with TRBD2. V shed 6 bases and J 7 bases; nucleotides not matched to a gene: 2. The CDR3 contains 14 residues. CDR1 and CDR2 from the germline V gene are MNHEY and SVGAGI. Here the CDR3 DNA reads TGTGCCAGCAGGACTAGCGGGAGGGGTAATGAGCAGTTCTTC. Translated: CASRTSGRGNEQFF.

This clone showed up just a few times. The genes are TRBV27 and TRBJ2-7; 7 bases map to TRBD1. Germline V lookup: CDR1 MNHEY, CDR2 SMNVEV (reference sequence). The CDR3 runs to 15 residues. Unmatched junction bases numbered 8, after V lost 3 bases and J lost 3 bases. The CDR3 loop is CASSFDRDLGYEQYF. The CDR3 coding sequence is TGTGCCAGCAGTTTCGACAGGGATTTAGGCTACGAGCAGTACTTC.

The gene calls are TRBV27 and TRBJ2-7; 8 positions agree with TRBD1. The ends lost 4 bases at V and 2 bases at J; junction bases unmatched: 7. This CDR3 spans 15 amino acids. Germline V CDR1 and CDR2: MNHEY, SMNVEV (reference sequence). The DNA for the CDR3 is TGTGCCAGCAGTTCCCGGACAGGGATGACCTACGAGCAGTACTTC. This translates into CASSSRTGMTYEQYF.

This chain uses TRBV5-6 with TRBJ1-1; D gene unclear. Deletions cut 1 base from V and 0 bases from J, with 7 bases between. The CDR3 is made up of 14 amino acids. Per the germline V gene, CDR1 is SGHDT and CDR2 is YYEEEE. CDR3 protein: CASSLRSVNTEAFF. In DNA, the CDR3 is TGTGCCAGCAGCTTGCGGTCCGTGAACACTGAAGCTTTCTTT. The variable domain in full, completed from reference TRBV5-6 and TRBJ1-1, reads DAGVTQSPTHLIKTRGQQVTLRCSPKSGHDTVSWYQQALGQGPQFIFQYYEEEERQRGNFPDRFSGHQFPNYSSELNVNALLLGDSALYLCASSLRSVNTEAFFGQGTRLTVV.

The V call is TRBV27, the J call TRBJ2-7; 13 bases are shared with TRBD2. J gave up 3 bases and V 1 base, and 9 bases lay outside the gene matches. Per germline, CDR1 MNHEY and CDR2 SMNVEV (reference sequence). The CDR3 consists of 18 residues. Here the CDR3 DNA reads TGTGCCAGCAGTTTATACCCCCCGGGACTAGCGGGAAGCTACGAGCAGTACTTC. Encoded protein: CASSLYPPGLAGSYEQYF.

The chain links TRBV6-1 to TRBJ1-5; D ambiguous. Germline CDR1 MNHNS, CDR2 SASEGT. CDR3 length: 16 residues. Trimming left V 2 bases short and J 1 base short, with 12 bases between. This CDR3 is CASSESGSISNQPQHF. The CDR3 DNA is TGTGCCAGCAGTGAATCTGGCAGTATAAGCAATCAGCCCCAGCATTTT.

This clone was observed a single time. The chain couples TRBV27 to TRBJ2-1; D gene unclear. Germline V gene lookup returns CDR1 MNHEY and CDR2 SMNVEV (reference sequence). The V end lost 6 bases, the J end lost 0 bases, and 12 bases lay between the germline ends. This CDR3 is built from 15 residues. The CDR3 DNA is TGTGCCAGCAGACAAGGCCGAAGCTCCTACAATGAGCAGTTCTTC. Its translation is CASRQGRSSYNEQFF.

V and J are TRBV28 and TRBJ2-3; no firm D call. The CDR3 consists of 14 residues. Trimming took 2 bases from V and 2 from J, leaving 8 bases between them. Germline lookup yields CDR1 MDHEN and CDR2 SYDVKM. Written as DNA, the CDR3 is TGTGCCAGCAGTTTACCCAGGAACACAGATACGCAGTATTTT. Translation: CASSLPRNTDTQYF.

The V call is TRBV19, the J call TRBJ1-1; TRBD1 is a possible D gene (6 bases). V gave up 6 bases and J gave up 0 bases, with 14 bases separating them. The CDR3 runs 15 residues. Per the germline V gene, CDR1 is LNHDA and CDR2 is SQIVND (reference sequence). The chain's CDR3 is CASSPGVGLNTEAFF. In DNA form, the CDR3 reads TGTGCCAGTAGCCCAGGGGTTGGGTTGAACACTGAAGCTTTCTTT.

This clone was counted a single time. DNA for the CDR3: TGTGCCAGCAGCTTAGTTAGGACCGGGGAGCTGTTTTTT. Protein: CASSLVRTGELFF. The gene calls are TRBV7-2 and TRBJ2-2; the D is unclear. The germline gives CDR1 SGHTA, CDR2 FQGNSA. The CDR3 is made up of 13 amino acids. V lost 1 base and J 5 bases, leaving 5 bases between the germline ends. Full variable domain (rest looked up from reference TRBV7-2 and TRBJ2-2): GAGVSQSPSNKVTEKGKDVELRCDPISGHTALYWYRQSLGQGLEFLIYFQGNSAPDKSGLPSDRFSAERTGGSVSTLTIQRTQQEDSAVYLCASSLVRTGELFFGEGSRLTVL.

This chain uses TRBV11-2 with TRBJ2-4; 9 bases line up with TRBD1. The germline V gene encodes CDR1 SGHAT and CDR2 FQNNGV. The CDR3 spans 14 residues. V dropped 4 bases and J dropped 7; count of bases not matched to a gene: 5. In nucleotides, the CDR3 is TGTGCCAGCAGCTCCGGGACAGGGAGGAACATTCAGTACTTC. Translation gives CASSSGTGRNIQYF.

The chain couples TRBV5-1 to TRBJ2-3; D might be TRBD2 (5 bases). This CDR3 is 16 amino acids long. Germline V lookup: CDR1 SGHRS, CDR2 YFSETQ. Trimming shortened V by 4 bases and J by 6 bases, and 21 bases separated the two germline ends. CDR3 loop: CASSVNGEKLRDTQYF. The CDR3 nucleotides read TGCGCCAGCAGCGTCAACGGGGAAAAACTGCGGGATACGCAGTATTTT.

The chain is built from TRBV5-4 and TRBJ2-5; D might be TRBD1 or TRBD2, each matching 7 bases. The CDR3 is 16 residues long. Germline CDR1 SGHNT, CDR2 YYREEE (reference sequence). The V end lost 3 bases, the J end lost 5 bases, and 20 bases lay between the germline ends. The CDR3 nucleotides read TGTGCCAGCAGCTCCCCCAGGGGGGGACGGGGGGAGACCCAGTACTTC. Protein: CASSSPRGGRGETQYF.

In its sample, this clone was seen a few times. V usage is TRBV19 and J usage is TRBJ1-3; D call uncertain. Germline values: CDR1 LNHDA, CDR2 SQIVND (reference sequence). The CDR3 runs 14 residues. Trimming stripped 7 bases from V and 2 bases from J, with 12 bases between. CDR3 region: CASMPGRTGNTIYF. CDR3 nucleotides: TGTGCCAGTATGCCGGGCCGGACTGGAAACACCATATATTTT.

The chain combines TRBV25-1 with TRBJ2-7, with 10 bases aligning to TRBD1. The CDR3 extends over 13 amino acids. The germline V gene encodes CDR1 MGHDK and CDR2 SYGVNS. V shed 6 bases and J 3 bases; nucleotides not matched to a gene: 2. The CDR3 nucleotides are TGTGCCAGCAGAAGGACAGGGGGCTACGAGCAGTACTTC. Translated: CASRRTGGYEQYF.

This clone was counted between two and nine times. V usage is TRBV5-1 and J usage is TRBJ2-1, with unresolved D. Trimming removed 0 bases from V and 7 bases from J, with 5 bases in between. The CDR3 contains 12 residues. Germline V CDR1 and CDR2: SGHRS, YFSETQ. CDR3 DNA: TGCGCCAGCAGCTTGGAGTCTAATGAGCAGTTCTTC. It encodes CASSLESNEQFF.

With respect to this clone: Other DNA sequences in this specimen translate into the identical CDR3. The genes are TRBV27 and TRBJ2-7, with 7 positions matching TRBD1. Germline V lookup: CDR1 MNHEY, CDR2 SMNVEV (reference sequence). Germline trimming cut 4 bases from V and 3 bases from J; bases unmatched to any gene: 6. There are 14 residues in the CDR3. The CDR3 protein is CASSSTGTDYEQYF. For the CDR3, the DNA is TGTGCCAGCAGTTCGACCGGGACAGACTACGAGCAGTACTTC.

This chain joins TRBV28 and TRBJ2-7; 10 positions agree with TRBD1. Germline CDR1 MDHEN, CDR2 SYDVKM. CDR3 length equals 14 residues. Trimming took 5 bases from V and 4 from J; bases not matched to a gene: 5. The CDR3 coding sequence is TGTGCCAGCAGTATAGGACAGGGGGTTTACGAGCAGTACTTC. Encoded protein: CASSIGQGVYEQYF.

The chain is built from TRBV18 and TRBJ1-1; D is possibly TRBD1 (5 bases). In germline, CDR1 is KGHSH, CDR2 LQKENI. The CDR3 runs to 14 residues. V lost 4 bases and J lost 6, with 15 bases in between. Here the CDR3 DNA reads TGTGCCAGCTCACAGGTAGGGATGGGGGCTGAAGCTTTCTTT. Translated: CASSQVGMGAEAFF.

As regards this clone: At one end the junction does not follow the germline gene, possibly because of a read error. V gene TRBV7-9 combines with J gene TRBJ2-3; 8 bases are shared with TRBD1. CDR1 and CDR2 from the germline V gene are SEHNR and FQNEAQ (reference sequence). The CDR3 contains 16 residues. In nucleotides, the CDR3 is TGTGCCGGCAGCCGGCTGAGGACAGGGAGTCCAGATACGCAGTATTTT. As protein: CAGSRLRTGSPDTQYF.